This T cell receptor beta chain was documented in a study of blood T cell repertoires in COVID-19. Germline CDR1 is GTSNPN and CDR2 is SVGIG (reference sequence). V shed 2 bases, J shed 7 bases, and the junction held 6 bases outside the gene matches. The CDR3 has 13 amino acids. Produced via immunoSEQ multiplex PCR; TCRdb's table is partial and in-frame only. The sample shows approximately 240,000 clones, 85% of them seen only once. This chain joins TRBV30 and TRBJ1-2; 8 positions match TRBD1. The TCR was taken from a woman aged 55-75 years with active or convalescent COVID-19. The sequencing input was peripheral blood. The CDR3 region is CAWSLQGAAGYTF. The CDR3 coding sequence is TGTGCCTGGAGTTTGCAGGGGGCAGCTGGCTACACCTTC.